The clone carrying this T cell receptor (beta chain) was seen a few times. Its antigen is not known. This specimen belongs to a study of T cell responses to AZD1222 COVID-19 vaccine. Study background: Pooled samples include second doses given at about 4 or 12 weeks. Whole-study findings and limits: Along spike, vaccine-associated CD4 TCRs were found throughout, with dominance at 160-218 and 743-854. Spike-specific TCR breadth and depth rose after two AZD1222 doses. Clonal diversity was possibly underestimated, and white British individuals and females predominated among donors.

TCRdb's copy holds only in-frame clones and misses some; the assay was immunoSEQ multiplex PCR. The table has about 92,000 clones, roughly nine tenths seen once; the top ten hold roughly 1.5%. This CDR3 is 12 amino acids long. Germline-derived CDR1 and CDR2 are SEHNR and FQNEAQ (reference sequence). Trimming stripped 3 bases from V and 8 bases from J, with 10 bases between. The rearrangement joins TRBV7-9 to TRBJ1-2; no firm D call. Material: peripheral blood, obtained on day 0 of AZD1222 vaccination. The clonotype comes from an adult in good health. CDR3 residues: CASSFQAAGYTF. The DNA for the CDR3 is TGTGCCAGCAGCTTCCAGGCCGCCGGCTACACCTTC.